This TCR beta chain was obtained from a study of blood T cell repertoires in COVID-19. Original processing methods: Amplification from reference gene primers served as the basis for estimated nucleated cell counts. Clones were read by immunoSEQ multiplex PCR, and TCRdb kept only the in-frame ones, dropping some. V and J calls and clone size are those listed in that table; D and trimming were worked out from the DNA. The data contain some 220,000 clones, around 85% of them singletons. The CDR3 totals 16 residues. The V end lost 0 bases, the J end lost 2 bases, and 11 bases lay between the germline ends. CDR1 LGHNA and CDR2 YSLEER come from the germline V gene.

The TCR was taken from a woman aged 50 to 60 in a cohort exposed to, infected with or recovered from COVID-19 (not recorded which). Source material: PBMCs or T cells enriched from blood (not recorded which). The rearrangement uses TRBV4-3 and TRBJ2-1; the D is unclear. As DNA, the CDR3 is TGCGCCAGCAGCCAAGATCGGCTAGAACCCTACAATGAGCAGTTCTTC. Protein: CASSQDRLEPYNEQFF.